This T cell receptor (beta chain) was sequenced during a study of blood T cells in healthy people across ages. There were at least 5.5 micrograms of total RNA extracted from every sample. Points on this clonotype: A read error may produce the germline difference seen at one junction end.

CDR3 length: 15 residues. Germline CDR1 MDHEN, CDR2 SYDVKM. Primed by a sample-barcoded 5' primer and a J-beta primer mix, a second PCR proceeded for about 6 to 12 cycles. MiXCR, applied by TCRdb to the 5' RACE reads, yields one record per CDR3 protein. Of 1.5 million to 2 million distinct CDR3 sequences listed, about 50% are singletons. The clonotype comes from a middle-aged woman in good health. The sequencing input was blood. V is TRBV28 and J is TRBJ2-7; the D is unclear. The CDR3 DNA reads as TGTGCCAGCAGTCCCCCTGCAAGTGGGTCCTGCGAGCAGTACTTC. Encoded protein: CASSPPASGSCEQYF.